This record covers a single T cell receptor beta chain. The sample belongs to a study of control samples from healthy donors and cancer patients. Using immunoSEQ multiplex PCR, the repertoire was profiled, and TCRdb retains in-frame clones only, with some absent. The sample holds 150,000 to 180,000 clones, 93% seen once. The CDR3 runs 13 residues. V gave up 3 bases and J gave up 3 bases, with 6 bases separating them. Sequencing was performed on blood. The sequence came from a man aged 50 to 59 in good health. The chain recombines TRBV12-3 or TRBV12-4 with TRBJ1-5; D gene uncertain. CDR3 sequence: CASSFSANQPQHF. CDR3 nucleotides: TGTGCCAGCAGTTTTAGCGCCAATCAGCCCCAGCATTTT.